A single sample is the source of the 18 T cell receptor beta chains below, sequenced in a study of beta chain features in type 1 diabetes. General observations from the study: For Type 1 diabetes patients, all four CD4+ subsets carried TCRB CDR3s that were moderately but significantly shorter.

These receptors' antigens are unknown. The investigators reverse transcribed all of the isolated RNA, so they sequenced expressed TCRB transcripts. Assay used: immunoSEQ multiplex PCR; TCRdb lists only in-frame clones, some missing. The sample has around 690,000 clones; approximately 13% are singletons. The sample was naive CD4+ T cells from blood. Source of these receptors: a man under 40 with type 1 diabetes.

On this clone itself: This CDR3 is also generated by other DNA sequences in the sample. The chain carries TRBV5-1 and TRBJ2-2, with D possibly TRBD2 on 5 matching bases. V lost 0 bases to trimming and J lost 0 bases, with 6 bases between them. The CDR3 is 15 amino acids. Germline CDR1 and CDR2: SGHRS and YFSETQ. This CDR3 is CASSLGTPNTGELFF. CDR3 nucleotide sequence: TGCGCCAGCAGCTTGGGGACTCCGAACACCGGGGAGCTGTTTTTT.

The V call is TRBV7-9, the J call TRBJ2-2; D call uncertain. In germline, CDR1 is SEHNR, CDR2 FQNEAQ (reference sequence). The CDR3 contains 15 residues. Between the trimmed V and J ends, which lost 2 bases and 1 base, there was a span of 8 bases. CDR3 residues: CASSLLGGNTGELFF. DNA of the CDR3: TGTGCCAGCAGCTTATTAGGCGGGAACACCGGGGAGCTGTTTTTT.

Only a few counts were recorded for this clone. CDR3 sequence (DNA): TGTGCCAGCAGCTTAGTTGCAGATGAGCAGTTCTTC. This sequence encodes CASSLVADEQFF. The chain joins TRBV7-9 to TRBJ2-1; no clear D gene. From germline, CDR1 is SEHNR and CDR2 FQNEAQ (reference sequence). The CDR3 length is 12 residues. V gave up 1 base and J gave up 8 bases, with 6 bases separating them.

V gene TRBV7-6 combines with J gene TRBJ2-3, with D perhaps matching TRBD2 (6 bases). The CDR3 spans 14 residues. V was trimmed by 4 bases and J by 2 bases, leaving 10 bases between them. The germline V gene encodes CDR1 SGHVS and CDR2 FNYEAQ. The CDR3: CASSWGLVTDTQYF. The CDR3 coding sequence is TGTGCCAGCAGCTGGGGACTTGTCACAGATACGCAGTATTTT.

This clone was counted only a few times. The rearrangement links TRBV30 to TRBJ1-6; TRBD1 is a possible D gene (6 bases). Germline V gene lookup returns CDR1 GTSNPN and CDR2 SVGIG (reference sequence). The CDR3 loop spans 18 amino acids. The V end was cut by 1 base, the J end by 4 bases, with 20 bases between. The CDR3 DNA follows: TGTGCCTGGAGTGGTCTCTCACAGGGAGCATTTTATAATTCACCCCTCCACTTT. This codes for CAWSGLSQGAFYNSPLHF.

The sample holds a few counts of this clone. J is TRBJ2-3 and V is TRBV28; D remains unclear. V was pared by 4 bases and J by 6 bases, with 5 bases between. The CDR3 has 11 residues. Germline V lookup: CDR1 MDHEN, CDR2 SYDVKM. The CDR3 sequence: CASSYRDTQYF. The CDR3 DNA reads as TGTGCCAGCAGTTATCGTGATACGCAGTATTTT.

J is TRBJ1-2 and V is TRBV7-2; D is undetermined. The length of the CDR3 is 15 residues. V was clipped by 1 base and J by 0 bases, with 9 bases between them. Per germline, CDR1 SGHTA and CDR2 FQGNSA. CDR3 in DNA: TGTGCCAGCAGCTTAGTATCGGCCGCTAACTATGGCTACACCTTC. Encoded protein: CASSLVSAANYGYTF.

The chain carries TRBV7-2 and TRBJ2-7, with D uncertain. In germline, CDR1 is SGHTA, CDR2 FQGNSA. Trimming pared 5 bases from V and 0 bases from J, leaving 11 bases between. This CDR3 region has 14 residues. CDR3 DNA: TGTGCCAGCAGCCCCCCGATGAGCTCCTACGAGCAGTACTTC. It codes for CASSPPMSSYEQYF.

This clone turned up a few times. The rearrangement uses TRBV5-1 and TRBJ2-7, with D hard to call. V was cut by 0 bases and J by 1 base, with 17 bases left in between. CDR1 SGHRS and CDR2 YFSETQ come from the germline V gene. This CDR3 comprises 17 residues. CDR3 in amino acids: CASSLGPGGFLSYEQYF. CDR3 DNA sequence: TGCGCCAGCAGCTTGGGGCCCGGCGGATTCCTGTCCTACGAGCAGTACTTC.

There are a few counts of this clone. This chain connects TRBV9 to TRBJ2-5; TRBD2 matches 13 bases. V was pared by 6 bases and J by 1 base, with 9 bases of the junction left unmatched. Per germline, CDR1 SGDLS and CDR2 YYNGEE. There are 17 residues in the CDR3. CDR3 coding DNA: TGTGCCAGCACCGATGGGACTAGCGGGACCTCCCAAGAGACCCAGTACTTC. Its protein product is CASTDGTSGTSQETQYF.

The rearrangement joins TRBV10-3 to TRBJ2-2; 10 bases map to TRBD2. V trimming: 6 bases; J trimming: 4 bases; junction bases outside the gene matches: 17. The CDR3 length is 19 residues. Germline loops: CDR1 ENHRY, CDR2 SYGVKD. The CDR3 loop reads CAISQPGLAGARSTGELFF. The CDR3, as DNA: TGTGCCATCAGCCAGCCAGGGCTAGCGGGGGCCCGGAGCACCGGGGAGCTGTTTTTT.

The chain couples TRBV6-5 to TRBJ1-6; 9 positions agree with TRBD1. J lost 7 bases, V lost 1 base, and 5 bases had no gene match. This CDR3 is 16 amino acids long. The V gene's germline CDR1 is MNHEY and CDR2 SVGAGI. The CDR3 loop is CASSYWDRVGNSPLHF. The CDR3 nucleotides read TGTGCCAGCAGTTACTGGGACAGGGTAGGGAATTCACCCCTCCACTTT.

Written as DNA, the CDR3 is TGTGCCAGCAGCTACCCGCCGGGGTTGAAAGAGACCCAGTACTTC. It codes for CASSYPPGLKETQYF. The V call is TRBV5-4, the J call TRBJ2-5; TRBD2 might be the D (5 bases). Trimming took 3 bases from V and 3 from J, leaving 15 bases between them. There are 15 residues in the CDR3. CDR1 is SGHNT, CDR2 YYREEE, per germline (reference sequence).

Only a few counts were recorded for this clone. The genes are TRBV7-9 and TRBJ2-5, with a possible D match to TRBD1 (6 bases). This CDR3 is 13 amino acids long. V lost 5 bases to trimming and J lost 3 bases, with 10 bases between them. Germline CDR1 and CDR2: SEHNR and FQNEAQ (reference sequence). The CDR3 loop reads CASSRGQKETQYF. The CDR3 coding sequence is TGTGCCAGCAGCCGTGGACAGAAAGAGACCCAGTACTTC.

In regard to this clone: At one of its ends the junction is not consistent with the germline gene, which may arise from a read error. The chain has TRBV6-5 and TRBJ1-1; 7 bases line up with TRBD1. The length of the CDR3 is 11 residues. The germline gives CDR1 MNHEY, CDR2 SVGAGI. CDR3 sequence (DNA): TGTGCCAGCAGTTACGGGACAGAGGTTTCTTTT. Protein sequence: CASSYGTEVSF.

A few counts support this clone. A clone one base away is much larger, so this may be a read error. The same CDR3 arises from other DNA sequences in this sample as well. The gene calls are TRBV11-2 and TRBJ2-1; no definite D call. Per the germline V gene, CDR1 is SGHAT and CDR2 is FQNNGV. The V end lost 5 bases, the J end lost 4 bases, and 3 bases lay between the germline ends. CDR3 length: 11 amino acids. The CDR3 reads CASSPYNEQFF. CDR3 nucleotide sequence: TGTGCCAGCAGCCCTTACAATGAGCAGTTCTTC.

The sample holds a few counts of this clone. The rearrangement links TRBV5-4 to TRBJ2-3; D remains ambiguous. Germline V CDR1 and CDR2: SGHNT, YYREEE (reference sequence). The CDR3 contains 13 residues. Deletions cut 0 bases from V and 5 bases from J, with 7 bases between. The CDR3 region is CASSLVAEDTQYF. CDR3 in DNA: TGTGCCAGCAGCTTGGTGGCAGAAGATACGCAGTATTTT.

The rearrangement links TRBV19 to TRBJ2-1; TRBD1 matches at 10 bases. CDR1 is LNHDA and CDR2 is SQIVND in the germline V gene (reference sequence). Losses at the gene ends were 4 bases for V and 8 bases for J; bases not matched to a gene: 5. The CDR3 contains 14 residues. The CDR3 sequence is CASSTPGTGDEQFF. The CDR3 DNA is TGTGCCAGTAGTACCCCAGGGACAGGGGATGAGCAGTTCTTC.